A selection of T cell receptor beta chains follows, all from one sample in a study of blood T cells in healthy people across ages. TCRdb re-derived calls from the 5' RACE reads in MiXCR, one entry per CDR3 protein. The repertoire has about 2 million distinct CDR3 sequences, around half of them found once; the top ten carry over 2%. The material sequenced was blood. The receptors stem from a woman in her thirties or forties in good health. Both conserved end residues are trimmed from each CDR3.

CDR3 protein: ASSPLPGRDNSPLH; V gene: TRBV3-1; J gene: TRBJ1-6
CDR3 protein: PSSLAVTVQETQY; V gene: TRBV7-2; J gene: TRBJ2-5
CDR3 protein: ASSHKAVVIYNEQF; V gene: TRBV21-1; J gene: TRBJ2-1
CDR3 protein: SAPSGDGKNEQF; V gene: TRBV20-1; J gene: TRBJ2-1
CDR3 protein: ASSDGGKEYGYT; V gene: TRBV2; J gene: TRBJ1-2
CDR3 protein: ATSDGGTSGGADEQF; V gene: TRBV24-1; J gene: TRBJ2-1
CDR3 protein: ARNNRGLQETQY; V gene: TRBV5-1; J gene: TRBJ2-5
CDR3 protein: ASLPGTGAMDKNIQY; V gene: TRBV2; J gene: TRBJ2-4
CDR3 protein: ASSSQGTTQY; V gene: TRBV7-9; J gene: TRBJ2-3
CDR3 protein: ASSQSDSYEQY; V gene: TRBV6-6; J gene: TRBJ2-7
CDR3 protein: ASSQDPQPGYNEQF; V gene: TRBV3-1; J gene: TRBJ2-1
CDR3 protein: ASRRGQAGEQY; V gene: TRBV6-6; J gene: TRBJ2-7
CDR3 protein: ASSLQGRPQETQY; V gene: TRBV7-3; J gene: TRBJ2-5
CDR3 protein: ASSPVGGTNCGYT; V gene: TRBV7-2; J gene: TRBJ1-2
CDR3 protein: ASSLTRAYGYT; V gene: TRBV7-2; J gene: TRBJ1-2
CDR3 protein: ASSYTPDTQY; V gene: TRBV6-2/TRBV6-3; J gene: TRBJ2-3
CDR3 protein: ASSPNTKVETQF; V gene: TRBV9; J gene: TRBJ2-1
CDR3 protein: ASSLAASPTNEKLF; V gene: TRBV5-4; J gene: TRBJ1-4
CDR3 protein: ASSATGGRNEQF; V gene: TRBV6-6; J gene: TRBJ2-1
CDR3 protein: SVGTTTSSYEQY; V gene: TRBV29-1; J gene: TRBJ2-7
CDR3 protein: SASLQGRGNNSPLH; V gene: TRBV20-1; J gene: TRBJ1-6
CDR3 protein: AISGENSYEQY; V gene: TRBV10-3; J gene: TRBJ2-7
CDR3 protein: ASSYGGEGTQY; V gene: TRBV2; J gene: TRBJ2-5
CDR3 protein: ASRDQRGSLPNEQF; V gene: TRBV12-3/TRBV12-4; J gene: TRBJ2-1
CDR3 protein: ASSQDPQGDNEQF; V gene: TRBV4-3; J gene: TRBJ2-1
CDR3 protein: ASSQIVGQSPLH; V gene: TRBV14; J gene: TRBJ1-6
CDR3 protein: ASSANTLRTYGYT; V gene: TRBV11-2; J gene: TRBJ1-2
CDR3 protein: ASSRGLAGGTSYEQY; V gene: TRBV4-2; J gene: TRBJ2-7
CDR3 protein: ASSLMVGLAQETQY; V gene: TRBV6-2/TRBV6-3; J gene: TRBJ2-5
CDR3 protein: ASIGTGQGADTQY; V gene: TRBV28; J gene: TRBJ2-3
CDR3 protein: ASAKGQNYEQY; V gene: TRBV11-2; J gene: TRBJ2-7
CDR3 protein: ASSPKNPVYQGSNEQY; V gene: TRBV4-1; J gene: TRBJ2-5
CDR3 protein: ASSCKGTGGKVQY; V gene: TRBV6-5; J gene: TRBJ2-5
CDR3 protein: AIRETGAEETQF; V gene: TRBV10-3; J gene: TRBJ2-1
CDR3 protein: ATSDLGGAEETQY; V gene: TRBV24-1; J gene: TRBJ2-5
CDR3 protein: GAEPGPRKTQY; V gene: TRBV29-1; J gene: NA
CDR3 protein: SARRSGAPDTQY; V gene: TRBV20-1; J gene: TRBJ2-3
CDR3 protein: SAILGTGGYT; V gene: TRBV29-1; J gene: TRBJ1-2
CDR3 protein: ASRILAASNTGELF; V gene: TRBV6-5; J gene: TRBJ2-2
CDR3 protein: ASTMGTTEAF; V gene: TRBV2; J gene: TRBJ1-1
CDR3 protein: SAPDRGAGTSSASSSYNEQF; V gene: TRBV20-1; J gene: TRBJ2-1
CDR3 protein: ASRSLRDRGASYNEQF; V gene: TRBV6-2/TRBV6-3; J gene: TRBJ2-1
CDR3 protein: ASRGQGPAGISLGNTIY; V gene: TRBV6-1; J gene: TRBJ1-3
CDR3 protein: ASSLSQAPVEKLF; V gene: TRBV28; J gene: TRBJ1-4
CDR3 protein: ASSTSGRFNEQY; V gene: TRBV27; J gene: TRBJ2-5
CDR3 protein: ASSQDQGGGVDTQY; V gene: TRBV4-1; J gene: TRBJ2-3
CDR3 protein: AISRTDQNQPQH; V gene: TRBV10-3; J gene: TRBJ1-5
CDR3 protein: ASSEVGWDEQF; V gene: TRBV6-1; J gene: TRBJ2-1
CDR3 protein: ASSRHGSGGPSTDTQY; V gene: TRBV7-2; J gene: TRBJ2-3
CDR3 protein: ASTAQARYT; V gene: TRBV7-9; J gene: TRBJ1-2
CDR3 protein: ASSPTKGGGEETQY; V gene: TRBV5-5; J gene: TRBJ2-5
CDR3 protein: ASSYASDWNEQF; V gene: TRBV6-5; J gene: TRBJ2-1
CDR3 protein: SATGRMDGYT; V gene: TRBV20-1; J gene: TRBJ1-2
CDR3 protein: ASSLDVGSGNSPLH; V gene: TRBV5-1; J gene: TRBJ1-6
CDR3 protein: ASSLTGGAGLGTEAF; V gene: TRBV28; J gene: TRBJ1-1
CDR3 protein: ASSYSENYEQY; V gene: TRBV6-5; J gene: TRBJ2-7
CDR3 protein: ASSLANWEQF; V gene: TRBV12-3/TRBV12-4; J gene: TRBJ2-1